These 11 T cell receptor beta chains came from one sample sequenced in a study of T-cell memory formation after mild COVID-19. Using its own MiXCR run on the 5' RACE reads, TCRdb lists one record per CDR3 protein. Among some 100,000 distinct CDR3 sequences, approximately 10% were seen once, and the ten largest hold approximately 40%. Sequencing was carried out using PBMCs or a T cell subset sorted from them (not recorded which). The receptors derive from a man between 18 and 35 years old who had mild COVID-19 (a few samples of this study predate the infection). Cell type and time point are not known.

This clonotype appeared a few times. This rearrangement joins TRBV5-1 to TRBJ2-5; D is undetermined. Germline V lookup: CDR1 SGHRS, CDR2 YFSETQ. The CDR3 consists of 16 residues. Trimming removed 7 bases from V and 0 bases from J, with 19 bases in between. The CDR3 loop reads CASAQWVPLYQETQYF. CDR3 DNA sequence: TGCGCCAGCGCCCAGTGGGTCCCCTTGTACCAAGAGACCCAGTACTTC. The whole variable domain, remainder taken from reference TRBV5-1 and TRBJ2-5, is KAGVTQTPRYLIKTRGQQVTLSCSPISGHRSVSWYQQTPGQGLQFLFEYFSETQRNKGNFPGRFSGRQFSNSRSEMNVSTLELGDSALYLCASAQWVPLYQETQYFGPGTRLLVL.

The chain has TRBV29-1 and TRBJ1-2; no clear D. The CDR3 contains 13 residues. The V and J ends lost 4 bases and 10 bases respectively, with 19 bases between them. Germline V gives CDR1 SQVTM, CDR2 ANQGSEA. CDR3 in amino acids: CSVALSFGGDYTF. The CDR3 nucleotides read TGCAGCGTTGCTCTGTCGTTCGGAGGTGACTACACCTTC.

The V gene is TRBV4-1, the J gene TRBJ2-5; D might be TRBD1 (6 bases). The CDR3 runs to 14 residues. V lost 1 base, J lost 1 base, and 7 bases lay in between. CDR1 MGHRA and CDR2 YSYEKL come from the germline V gene. The CDR3 coding sequence is TGCGCCAGCAGCCAAGTGACAGGCCAAGAGACCCAGTACTTC. This translates into CASSQVTGQETQYF.

V is TRBV7-9 and J is TRBJ2-7, with D possibly TRBD2 on 5 matching bases. Germline V lookup: CDR1 SEHNR, CDR2 FQNEAQ (reference sequence). The V and J ends lost 5 bases and 4 bases respectively, with 12 bases between them. This CDR3 has 13 amino acids. The CDR3 bases are TGTGCCAGCAGCCTTACGACGGGGTACGAGCAGTACTTC. This gives the protein CASSLTTGYEQYF.

This clonotype was observed a few times. The chain employs TRBV7-9 and TRBJ2-5; weak D call: TRBD2 (6 bases). This CDR3 spans 14 amino acids. V was cut by 1 base and J by 2 bases, with 8 bases left in between. CDR1 SEHNR and CDR2 FQNEAQ come from the germline V gene (reference sequence). The CDR3 is CASSLELAQETQYF. As DNA, the CDR3 is TGTGCCAGCAGCTTAGAACTAGCACAAGAGACCCAGTACTTC. Drawing the rest from reference TRBV7-9 and TRBJ2-5, the complete variable domain is DTGVSQNPRHKITKRGQNVTFRCDPISEHNRLYWYRQTLGQGPEFLTYFQNEAQLEKSRLLSDRFSAERPKGSFSTLEIQRTEQGDSAMYLCASSLELAQETQYFGPGTRLLVL.

In its sample, this clonotype was seen a few times. The CDR3 region is CAISESKGGSYEQYF. The CDR3 nucleotides read TGTGCCATCAGTGAGTCGAAAGGGGGTTCCTACGAGCAGTACTTC. V usage is TRBV10-3 and J usage is TRBJ2-7; TRBD1 is a possible D gene (6 bases). CDR3 length: 15 amino acids. CDR1 ENHRY and CDR2 SYGVKD come from the germline V gene. V lost 0 bases and J 1 base, leaving 10 bases between the germline ends.

The J gene is TRBJ2-3, the V gene TRBV7-2; D is undetermined. This CDR3 region has 12 residues. Germline CDR1 is SGHTA and CDR2 is FQGNSA. V gave up 1 base and J gave up 5 bases, with 4 bases separating them. CDR3 amino acids: CASSLVIDTQYF. For the CDR3, the DNA is TGTGCCAGCAGCTTAGTAATAGATACGCAGTATTTT.

The chain employs TRBV4-1 and TRBJ1-2; TRBD1 matches at 7 bases. The CDR3 length is 16 residues. Trimming removed 1 base from V and 6 bases from J; junction bases left unmatched: 11. CDR1 MGHRA and CDR2 YSYEKL come from the germline V gene. The CDR3 DNA is TGCGCCAGCAGCCAAGTGGGATCGACAGGGAGAAATGGCTACACCTTC. Translating it yields CASSQVGSTGRNGYTF.

This chain links TRBV2 with TRBJ2-7, with 10 bases that match TRBD2. After removal of 6 bases from V and 5 bases from J, the junction contained 10 bases not matched to a gene. Germline-derived CDR1 and CDR2 are SNHLY and FYNNEI. This CDR3 contains 15 residues. CDR3 residues: CASSRSGLAFHEQYF. The CDR3 nucleotides are TGTGCCAGCAGCCGCTCGGGACTAGCGTTCCACGAGCAGTACTTC.

J is TRBJ2-5 and V is TRBV28; 13 nucleotides line up with TRBD2. V shed 6 bases, J shed 3 bases, and the junction held 13 bases outside the gene matches. CDR1 MDHEN and CDR2 SYDVKM come from the germline V gene. This CDR3 has 18 residues. CDR3: CASRDPELAGGLKETQYF. The DNA for the CDR3 is TGTGCCAGCAGGGATCCGGAACTAGCGGGGGGGCTAAAAGAGACCCAGTACTTC.

There are many counts of this clonotype. This chain joins TRBV5-5 and TRBJ2-7; 7 nucleotides line up with TRBD1. Germline assignment: CDR1 SGHKS and CDR2 YYEKEE (reference sequence). This CDR3 spans 13 amino acids. The V segment lost 4 bases and the J segment 5 bases; nucleotides outside the gene matches: 6. The CDR3 DNA reads TGTGCCAGCAGCCCCGGGACAGACAACGAGCAGTACGTC. Translated: CASSPGTDNEQYV.